One and the same sample provided the 21 T cell receptor beta chains below, sequenced in a study of blood T cell repertoires in COVID-19. Profiled with immunoSEQ multiplex PCR; TCRdb holds only in-frame clones, not every one. The table shows more than 300,000 clones, with 91% occurring only once. Sequencing was carried out using PBMCs or T cells enriched from blood (not recorded which). The receptors originated from a woman aged 40 to 50 who had been exposed to COVID-19.

This clone was counted between two and nine times. V gene TRBV2 combines with J gene TRBJ1-4; D gene uncertain. CDR1 and CDR2 (germline): SNHLY, FYNNEI. Trimming cost V 7 bases and J 0 bases, with 12 bases left between them. The CDR3 extends over 15 amino acids. This CDR3 reads CASTEGAATNEKLFF. The DNA of the CDR3 is TGTGCCAGCACCGAGGGAGCCGCAACTAATGAAAAACTGTTTTTT.

The chain uses TRBV27 and TRBJ1-2, with a weak D call TRBD1 (6 bases). Germline V gene lookup returns CDR1 MNHEY and CDR2 SMNVEV (reference sequence). Trimming stripped 5 bases from V and 2 bases from J, with 12 bases between. The CDR3 runs 14 residues. The CDR3 protein is CASSGGQSNYGYTF. CDR3 coding DNA: TGTGCCAGCAGTGGCGGACAGTCCAACTATGGCTACACCTTC.

J is TRBJ1-2 and V is TRBV10-3; TRBD1 agrees at 7 bases. This CDR3 has 14 amino acids. The germline V gene encodes CDR1 ENHRY and CDR2 SYGVKD. With V trimmed by 6 bases and J by 0 bases, 4 bases remained unmatched. Here the CDR3 reads CAISDRVANYGYTF. The CDR3 DNA is TGTGCCATCAGCGACAGGGTAGCTAACTATGGCTACACCTTC.

The CDR3 nucleotides read TGTGCCAGCAACGAAGAGGTGGGCCTAGCGGGAGTGGCTGAGCAGTTCTTC. The encoded protein is CASNEEVGLAGVAEQFF. The chain combines TRBV7-8 with TRBJ2-1, with TRBD2 identical over 10 bases. After removal of 7 bases from V and 9 bases from J, the junction contained 18 bases not matched to a gene. Germline lookup yields CDR1 SGHVS and CDR2 FQNEAQ. The CDR3 runs to 17 residues.

V usage is TRBV2 and J usage is TRBJ2-3; D is possibly TRBD2 (5 bases). CDR1 is SNHLY, CDR2 FYNNEI, per germline. Trimming left V 7 bases short and J 0 bases short, with 14 bases between. The CDR3 sequence is 15 residues long. The CDR3 nucleotides are TGTGCCAGCATGAAGACAAGGACTAGCACAGATACGCAGTATTTT. Its translation: CASMKTRTSTDTQYF.

This clone was observed a handful of times. V gene TRBV6-5 combines with J gene TRBJ2-2, with 9 nucleotides matching TRBD2. This CDR3 is built from 15 residues. The germline CDR1 and CDR2 sequences are MNHEY and SVGAGI. With V trimmed by 8 bases and J by 5 bases, 9 bases remained unmatched. This CDR3 is CASGGTSRRTGELFF. Here the CDR3 DNA reads TGTGCCAGCGGCGGGACTAGCCGTCGGACCGGGGAGCTGTTTTTT.

V usage is TRBV7-2 and J usage is TRBJ1-5; TRBD1 is a possible D gene (6 bases). The V end was cut by 3 bases, the J end by 5 bases, with 14 bases between. In germline, CDR1 is SGHTA, CDR2 FQGNSA. This CDR3 is built from 15 residues. The chain's CDR3 is CASSFTRGPYQPQHF. In DNA form, the CDR3 reads TGTGCCAGCAGCTTCACCAGGGGACCTTATCAGCCCCAGCATTTT.

The chain has TRBV7-9 and TRBJ2-3; 12 bases map to TRBD2. The CDR3 is 16 amino acids. Unmatched junction bases numbered 5, after V lost 1 base and J lost 6 bases. Per the germline V gene, CDR1 is SEHNR and CDR2 is FQNEAQ (reference sequence). CDR3 residues: CASSLGLAGGPDTQYF. CDR3 sequence (DNA): TGTGCCAGCAGCTTAGGTCTAGCGGGAGGGCCCGATACGCAGTATTTT. Complete variable domain (other parts from reference TRBV7-9 and TRBJ2-3): DTGVSQNPRHKITKRGQNVTFRCDPISEHNRLYWYRQTLGQGPEFLTYFQNEAQLEKSRLLSDRFSAERPKGSFSTLEIQRTEQGDSAMYLCASSLGLAGGPDTQYFGPGTRLTVL.

The chain joins TRBV29-1 to TRBJ2-1; D is possibly TRBD2 (5 bases). The CDR3 consists of 13 residues. V gave up 5 bases and J gave up 4 bases, with 12 bases separating them. CDR1 is SQVTM and CDR2 is ANQGSEA in the germline V gene. CDR3 sequence (DNA): TGCAGCGTTCGCGGGCCCAAGTACAATGAGCAGTTCTTC. Translated, it gives CSVRGPKYNEQFF.

The chain recombines TRBV20-1 with TRBJ1-3; tentatively, D is TRBD1 (6 bases). Germline CDR1 reads DFQATT; CDR2 reads SNEGSKA (reference sequence). CDR3 length: 11 amino acids. V lost 2 bases and J lost 7, with 6 bases in between. CDR3 nucleotides: TGCAGTGCTAGAAGGGGGAACACCATATATTTT. It yields the protein CSARRGNTIYF.

V is TRBV2 and J is TRBJ2-1; 8 bases agree with TRBD1. The V gene's germline CDR1 is SNHLY and CDR2 FYNNEI. The CDR3 loop spans 14 amino acids. Germline trimming cut 7 bases from V and 5 bases from J; bases unmatched to any gene: 7. CDR3 sequence (DNA): TGTGCCAGCATCCCCAGGGGGCGCAACAATGAGCAGTTCTTC. Protein: CASIPRGRNNEQFF.

This chain joins TRBV9 and TRBJ1-3; D call uncertain. The germline gives CDR1 SGDLS, CDR2 YYNGEE. The CDR3 runs 14 residues. The ends were cut back, 6 bases at V and 0 bases at J, with 10 bases in the middle. As DNA, the CDR3 is TGTGCCAGCACCCGGTCGAGCTCTGGAAACACCATATATTTT. It codes for CASTRSSSGNTIYF.

The chain employs TRBV3-1 (or the pseudogene TRBV3-2) and TRBJ2-1; 8 positions agree with TRBD1. The CDR3 runs 15 residues. The junction had 7 bases not matched to a gene; V was cut back by 1 base and J by 8 bases. Germline loops: CDR1 LGHDT, CDR2 YNNKEL (reference sequence). This CDR3 is CASSQVGQARDEQFF. The CDR3, as DNA: TGTGCCAGCAGCCAAGTGGGACAGGCGAGGGATGAGCAGTTCTTC.

This chain links TRBV24-1 with TRBJ1-2; tentatively, D is TRBD1 (6 bases). Germline CDR1 reads KGHDR; CDR2 reads SFDVKD. The CDR3 is 15 residues long. With 3 bases removed from V and 8 bases from J, the gap between germline ends came to 18 bases. The CDR3: CATSDPTGTIGGYTF. The CDR3, as DNA: TGTGCCACCAGTGATCCCACCGGGACAATCGGCGGCTACACCTTC.

The J gene is TRBJ2-7, the V gene TRBV30, with 9 bases lining up with TRBD2. Germline V gene lookup returns CDR1 GTSNPN and CDR2 SVGIG (reference sequence). V shed 3 bases, J shed 3 bases, and the junction held 3 bases outside the gene matches. The CDR3 spans 13 residues. The CDR3 protein is CAWRTSGFYEQYF. In DNA form, the CDR3 reads TGTGCCTGGAGGACTAGCGGTTTCTACGAGCAGTACTTC.

CDR3 DNA: TGTGCCAGCAGCCGGGGCGGACAGGGAGGCACTGAAGCTTTCTTT. Translating it yields CASSRGGQGGTEAFF. The chain recombines TRBV7-2 with TRBJ1-1, with 8 positions matching TRBD1. The CDR3 extends over 15 amino acids. Germline V gene lookup returns CDR1 SGHTA and CDR2 FQGNSA. Trimming at V came to 5 bases and at J to 4 bases, leaving 9 bases not matched to a gene.

This sequence joins TRBV9 and TRBJ1-3; 7 bases agree with TRBD1. The CDR3 sequence is 16 residues long. Germline assignment: CDR1 SGDLS and CDR2 YYNGEE. Trimming cost V 0 bases and J 0 bases; bases outside gene matches: 3. The CDR3 spells CASSVASGGSGNTIYF. CDR3 nucleotide sequence: TGTGCCAGCAGCGTAGCATCAGGGGGCTCTGGAAACACCATATATTTT.

This chain links TRBV30 with TRBJ1-4; 7 bases align to TRBD1. Trimming at V came to 1 base and at J to 3 bases, leaving 5 bases not matched to a gene. Germline CDR1 and CDR2: GTSNPN and SVGIG (reference sequence). This CDR3 has 15 amino acids. In nucleotides, the CDR3 is TGTGCCTGGAGTGCACTCGACAGGGCTAATGAAAAACTGTTTTTT. This encodes CAWSALDRANEKLFF. The complete variable domain, with remaining parts taken from reference TRBV30 and TRBJ1-4, reads SQTIHQWPATLVQPVGSPLSLECTVEGTSNPNLYWYRQAAGRGLQLLFYSVGIGQISSEVPQNLSASRPQDRQFILSSKKLLLSDSGFYLCAWSALDRANEKLFFGSGTQLSVL.

The chain has TRBV24-1 and TRBJ2-3; perhaps TRBD1 as D (6 bases). Per the germline V gene, CDR1 is KGHDR and CDR2 is SFDVKD. The CDR3 contains 16 residues. V lost 3 bases and J 4 bases, leaving 16 bases between the germline ends. The CDR3 is CATSDLRVRGADTQYF. For the CDR3, the DNA is TGTGCCACCAGTGATCTCAGAGTCAGGGGCGCAGATACGCAGTATTTT.

The CDR3 reads CSVELAGTYEQYF. The CDR3 DNA reads as TGCAGCGTTGAATTGGCAGGGACCTACGAGCAGTACTTC. The rearrangement links TRBV29-1 to TRBJ2-7; maybe TRBD1 (5 bases). Germline values: CDR1 SQVTM, CDR2 ANQGSEA. CDR3 length: 13 amino acids. Between the trimmed V and J ends, which lost 2 bases and 2 bases, there was a span of 10 bases.

This chain joins TRBV7-2 and TRBJ2-2; D possibly corresponds to TRBD2 (5 bases). CDR1 and CDR2 (germline): SGHTA, FQGNSA. This CDR3 has 14 residues. V lost 0 bases and J 6 bases, leaving 8 bases between the germline ends. CDR3 region: CASSLAWGAGELFF. In DNA, the CDR3 is TGTGCCAGCAGCTTAGCTTGGGGAGCCGGGGAGCTGTTTTTT.